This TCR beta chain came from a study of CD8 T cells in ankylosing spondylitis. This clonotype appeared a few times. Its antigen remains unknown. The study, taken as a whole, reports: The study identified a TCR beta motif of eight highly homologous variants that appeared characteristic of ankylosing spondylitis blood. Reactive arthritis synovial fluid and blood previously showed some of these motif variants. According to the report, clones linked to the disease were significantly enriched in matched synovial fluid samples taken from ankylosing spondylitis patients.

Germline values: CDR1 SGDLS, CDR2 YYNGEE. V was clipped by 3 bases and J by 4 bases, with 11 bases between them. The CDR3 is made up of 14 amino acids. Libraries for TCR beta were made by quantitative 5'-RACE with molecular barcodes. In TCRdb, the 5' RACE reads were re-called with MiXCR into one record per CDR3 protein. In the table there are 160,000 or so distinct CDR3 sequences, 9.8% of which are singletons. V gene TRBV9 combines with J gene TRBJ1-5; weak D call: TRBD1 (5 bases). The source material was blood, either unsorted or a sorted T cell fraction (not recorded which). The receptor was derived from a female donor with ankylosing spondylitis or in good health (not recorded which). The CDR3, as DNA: TGTGCCAGCAGCGAAGCAGGGCTGAATCAGCCCCAGCATTTT. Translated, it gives CASSEAGLNQPQHF.